This entry describes one TCR beta chain. This sample was taken from a study of blood T cell repertoires in COVID-19. Source study methods: Reference gene primer amplification in the assay estimated nucleated cell counts. The table came from immunoSEQ multiplex PCR; TCRdb's copy has only in-frame clones and leaves some out. That table supplies the V and J calls and clone size; D and trimming were determined from the DNA. The table has fewer than 100,000 clones, around 79% seen once. This CDR3 contains 14 residues. Trimming took off 0 bases at V and 4 bases at J, with 9 bases between the two ends. CDR1 is MNHEY and CDR2 is SVGAGI in the germline V gene.

What was sequenced was peripheral blood. This clonotype originated in a human donor in a cohort sampled during active COVID-19. The V call is TRBV6-5, the J call TRBJ1-1; D may be TRBD1 (5 bases). CDR3 protein: CASSYSGGGTEAFF. The CDR3 region has the DNA TGTGCCAGCAGTTACTCCGGGGGGGGCACTGAAGCTTTCTTT.